This T cell receptor (beta chain) was recovered during a study of T-cell reconstitution after alpha-beta-depleted transplantation in children. General observations from the study: It was reported that alpha-beta T cells came from several hundred expanded graft clones (about two months after transplant).

The V gene's germline CDR1 is LGHDT and CDR2 YNNKEL (reference sequence). Between the trimmed V and J ends, which lost 1 base and 6 bases, there was a span of 9 bases. The CDR3 sequence is 14 residues long. Researchers prepared the TCRbeta library using unique molecular identifiers, the study reports. TCRdb analysed the PCR reads with MiXCR anew, one entry per CDR3 protein. The table lists about 130,000 distinct CDR3 sequences, around 9.8% of them singletons. This clonotype turned up a few times. Its antigen is unidentified. The sequence was obtained from a girl under three years old who had a stem cell transplant for combined immunodeficiency, so the T cells may come from the graft donor. This chain uses TRBV3-1 with TRBJ2-2; no clear D. The sequences come from PBMCs, mostly from graft donor cells, collected 180 days after TCRalphabeta/CD19-depleted stem cell transplant. The DNA of the CDR3 is TGTGCCAGCAGCCAAGTAAGGAGCTCCGGGGAGCTGTTTTTT. Amino acid sequence: CASSQVRSSGELFF.